This passage covers 12 T cell receptor beta chains from one sample sequenced in a study of tumor and adjacent non-tumor tissue in lung cancer listed by TCRdb under 2018. The library was generated by multiplex PCR. The listed sequencing device is Illumina HiSeq 2500. Following protocols modified from ARM-PCR, the researchers constructed TCRbeta libraries through three rounds of nested PCR with primers (Table S4). The raw public data were reprocessed by TCRdb itself: fastp quality trimming at Q25, MiXCR clonotype calling, in-frame beta chains only. Rows with a matching CDR3 protein are joined into one entry that keeps the most common DNA and genes. For this sample the table gives about 70,000 distinct CDR3 sequences, of which about three quarters were detected only once. 25% to 30% of the sample comes from the top ten. RNA was isolated from bulk unsorted tissue, and RNA quality was assessed with a NanoDrop ND-1000 and an Agilent 2100.

Specimen: lung tumor tissue. These receptors came from a man aged 55 to 70 with non-small cell lung cancer.

Of note for this clonotype: The conserved closing phenylalanine or tryptophan is absent in this CDR3, likely reflecting a read error. The CDR3, as DNA: TGTGCCAGTAGCCCTAGCGGGGCCGGGGGGACCCAGTACATC. Its protein product is CASSPSGAGGTQYI. This chain joins TRBV11-3 and TRBJ2-5; 9 bases are a match to TRBD2. Trimming took 9 bases from V and 7 from J; bases not matched to a gene: 12. The CDR3 covers 14 residues. Germline loops: CDR1 SGHNT, CDR2 YENEEA.

In regard to this clonotype: The germline gene is not matched at one end of the junction; a read error may be the cause. The J gene is TRBJ2-1, the V gene TRBV6-1, with 7 positions matching TRBD2. CDR1 and CDR2 from the germline V gene are MNHNS and SASEGT. The CDR3 extends over 13 amino acids. The CDR3 reads CDSNLGGVSEQLF. For the CDR3, the DNA is TGTGACAGCAACTTGGGGGGGGTTAGTGAGCAGTTATTC.

Concerning this clonotype: The junction departs from germline at one end; a sequencing error may be responsible. This chain uses TRBV5-4 with TRBJ2-5, with 12 bases that match TRBD2. The germline V gene encodes CDR1 SGHNT and CDR2 YYREEE (reference sequence). CDR3 size: 16 residues. In nucleotides, the CDR3 is TGTGCCAACAGCCCTGGGACTAGCGGGTGGAGGGAGACCCAGTACTTC. It translates to CANSPGTSGWRETQYF.

Comments on this clonotype: Relative to the germline gene, one junction end is altered; a read error may explain this. This chain connects TRBV6-5 to TRBJ2-7; D gene uncertain. The germline V gene has CDR1 MNHEY and CDR2 SVGAGI. CDR3 size: 14 residues. This chain's CDR3 is CTSSRAAISYEQYF. CDR3 nucleotide sequence: TGTACCAGCAGTCGGGCCGCCATCTCCTACGAGCAGTACTTC.

This clonotype was counted a few times. A much larger clonotype is one base distant, so this may be a read error. The chain couples TRBV6-2 or TRBV6-3 to TRBJ2-6, with D possibly being TRBD1 (5 bases). Germline CDR1 reads MNHEY; CDR2 reads SVGEGT. The CDR3 has 17 amino acids. The CDR3 DNA sequence: TGTGCCAGCAGTTACAGCCTTCTACAGGCTGGGGCCAACGCCCTGACTTTC. Residues: CASSYSLLQAGANALTF.

Note on this clonotype: The conserved phenylalanine or tryptophan normally closing the CDR3 is absent here, so this likely arose from a read error. V is TRBV20-1 and J is TRBJ2-3; D gene unclear. V gave up 2 bases and J gave up 5 bases, with 11 bases separating them. This CDR3 region has 13 residues. The germline CDR1 and CDR2 sequences are DFQATT and SNEGSKA (reference sequence). The CDR3 DNA sequence: TGCAGTGCTAGATCGCTCAATATAGATACGCAGTATTTG. Translating it yields CSARSLNIDTQYL.

V usage is TRBV20-1 and J usage is TRBJ1-1; perhaps TRBD1 as D (5 bases). The CDR3 runs 10 residues. Germline CDR1 DFQATT, CDR2 SNEGSKA (reference sequence). With 0 bases removed from V and 13 bases from J, the gap between germline ends came to 9 bases. The CDR3 here is CSARDRVDFF. CDR3 nucleotides: TGCAGTGCTAGAGACAGGGTAGATTTCTTT.

This rearrangement joins TRBV11-3 to TRBJ2-1; the D gene is possibly TRBD2 (5 bases). Germline CDR1 reads SGHNT; CDR2 reads YENEEA. The CDR3 has 13 amino acids. The CDR3 loop reads CLSSLGLINEQFF. The CDR3 DNA sequence: TGTCTCAGCAGCTTAGGACTTATCAATGAGCAGTTCTTC.

With regard to this clonotype: One junction end disagrees with the germline gene, perhaps due to a read error. CDR3 loop: CSAKTTSGRRNEQFF. The CDR3 DNA follows: TGCAGTGCTAAAACGACTAGTGGACGAAGGAATGAGCAATTCTTC. This sequence joins TRBV20-1 and TRBJ2-1; D might be TRBD2 (6 bases). The germline V gene has CDR1 DFQATT and CDR2 SNEGSKA (reference sequence). This CDR3 contains 15 residues.

The gene calls are TRBV6-1 and TRBJ1-5, with 9 bases aligning to TRBD1. The CDR3 runs 15 residues. The germline CDR1 and CDR2 sequences are MNHNS and SASEGT. The trim removed 11 bases at V and 3 bases at J, leaving 11 bases unmatched. CDR3 amino acids: CACTEGQGPNQPQHF. The CDR3, as DNA: TGTGCCTGCACAGAGGGACAGGGACCCAATCAGCCCCAGCATTTT.

Concerning this clonotype: No conserved phenylalanine or tryptophan is present at the end of the CDR3, so a read error is the likely explanation. No DNA is shown, since the ends of the CDR3 on it are uncertain; the CDR3 is the one TCRdb lists. The chain employs TRBV12-3 or TRBV12-4 and TRBJ2-1; the tabulated D call, TRBD2, remains unverified against the DNA. Inclusive of both ends, the CDR3 amounts to 18 amino acids. CDR3 region: CASSFRTSGRGYGNEQFL.

The chain joins TRBV29-1 to TRBJ2-4; D remains unclear. This CDR3 comprises 11 residues. Per germline, CDR1 SQVTM and CDR2 ANQGSEA. CDR3: CGTRINHIQYF. CDR3 bases: TGCGGAACCAGGATTAATCACATTCAGTACTTC. The variable domain in full, completed from reference TRBV29-1 and TRBJ2-4, reads SAVISQKPSRDICQRGTSLTIQCQVDSQVTMMFWYRQQPGQSLTLIATANQGSEATYESGFVIDKFPISRPNLTFSTLTVSNMSPEDSSIYLCGTRINHIQYFGAGTRLSVL.